The 24 T cell receptor beta chains below were found in one sample sequenced in a study of T cells in Graves' hyperthyroidism and ophthalmopathy. Researchers amplified the TCR beta CDR3 regions from RNA transcripts. TCR CDR3 underwent first-round RT-PCR with the HTBI primer set. TCRdb re-derived calls from the multiplex PCR reads in MiXCR, one entry per CDR3 protein. The profile shows approximately 590,000 distinct CDR3 sequences, roughly 14% of them singletons. The sequenced sample consisted of blood. These receptors all stem from a woman aged 25-40 years with Graves' hyperthyroidism.

V and J are TRBV10-3 and TRBJ1-4; 8 bases map to TRBD1. V gave up 0 bases and J gave up 8 bases; unmatched junction bases: 2. This CDR3 is 14 amino acids long. Germline V gene lookup returns CDR1 ENHRY and CDR2 SYGVKD. CDR3: CAISESNRGEKLFF. The CDR3 DNA sequence: TGTGCCATCAGTGAGTCGAACAGGGGGGAAAAACTGTTTTTT.

This clonotype was recorded many times. The chain has TRBV20-1 and TRBJ2-7, with 8 bases that match TRBD1. The CDR3 is 14 amino acids. Trimming at V came to 1 base and at J to 3 bases, leaving 5 bases not matched to a gene. Per germline, CDR1 DFQATT and CDR2 SNEGSKA (reference sequence). CDR3 loop: CSARAGGIVYEQYF. The CDR3 DNA follows: TGCAGTGCTAGAGCAGGGGGCATCGTCTACGAGCAGTACTTC.

This clonotype appeared many times. The chain is built from TRBV4-2 and TRBJ2-1; D is perhaps TRBD2 (5 bases). Trimming cost V 1 base and J 0 bases, with 13 bases left between them. This CDR3 contains 17 residues. Germline-derived CDR1 and CDR2 are LGHNA and YNFKEQ. CDR3 in amino acids: CASSQGRSGSSYNEQFF. CDR3 bases: TGTGCCAGCAGCCAAGGTCGGAGCGGCAGCTCCTACAATGAGCAGTTCTTC.

This clonotype has ten or more counts. The chain uses TRBV30 and TRBJ1-3, with a possible D match to TRBD1 (6 bases). Per germline, CDR1 GTSNPN and CDR2 SVGIG (reference sequence). There are 14 residues in the CDR3. The V and J ends lost 8 bases and 4 bases respectively, with 18 bases between them. As DNA, the CDR3 is TGTGCCGGTGATCAGGGGATGGGAGGAAACACCATATATTTT. Amino acid sequence: CAGDQGMGGNTIYF.

This clonotype was seen ten or more times. As DNA, the CDR3 is TGTGCCAGCAGCTTGGGGCAGGACCGATTGGGCACTGAAGCTTTCTTT. This codes for CASSLGQDRLGTEAFF. The V gene is TRBV5-5, the J gene TRBJ1-1; D is unresolved. The CDR3 consists of 16 residues. Germline V gives CDR1 SGHKS, CDR2 YYEKEE (reference sequence). The ends were cut back, 0 bases at V and 4 bases at J, with 16 bases in the middle.

This clonotype was picked up many times. The gene calls are TRBV3-1 and TRBJ1-1; D is unresolved. CDR1 and CDR2 from the germline V gene are LGHDT and YNNKEL (reference sequence). The CDR3 length is 16 residues. V lost 4 bases and J lost 4, with 19 bases in between. CDR3 bases: TGTGCCAGCAGCCGGAATGGCGGGGATGTTGTCACTGAAGCTTTCTTT. This codes for CASSRNGGDVVTEAFF.

This clonotype was observed at least ten times. The chain is built from TRBV7-2 and TRBJ1-4; tentative D call: TRBD1 (5 bases). V shed 7 bases and J shed 10 bases, with 13 bases lying between them. The CDR3 spans 12 residues. The V gene's germline CDR1 is SGHTA and CDR2 FQGNSA. This CDR3 is CASTHGGGKLFF. In nucleotides, the CDR3 is TGTGCCAGCACCCACGGGGGGGGAAAACTGTTTTTT.

This clonotype showed up many times. The chain combines TRBV20-1 with TRBJ2-7, with D possibly matching TRBD1 (6 bases). This CDR3 has 17 residues. Germline loops: CDR1 DFQATT, CDR2 SNEGSKA (reference sequence). V lost 0 bases, J lost 5 bases, and 23 bases lay in between. The CDR3: CSARDISGGSRMNEQYF. The CDR3 coding sequence is TGCAGTGCTAGAGATATTAGTGGGGGCTCGCGTATGAACGAGCAGTACTTC.

In this sample, this clonotype turned up a few times. The chain has TRBV2 and TRBJ2-6, with 10 positions matching TRBD1. The CDR3 has 18 residues. V lost 1 base, J lost 2 bases, and 5 bases stayed unmatched. The germline V gene encodes CDR1 SNHLY and CDR2 FYNNEI. The CDR3 here is CASSEGQGAPPGANVLTF. CDR3 DNA sequence: TGTGCCAGCAGTGAAGGACAGGGGGCGCCTCCTGGGGCCAACGTCCTGACTTTC.

This clonotype was recorded many times. J is TRBJ2-1 and V is TRBV6-5; TRBD1 is a possible D gene (6 bases). Germline loops: CDR1 MNHEY, CDR2 SVGAGI. The CDR3 consists of 17 residues. V was clipped by 0 bases and J by 0 bases, with 12 bases between them. CDR3 protein: CASSYSPAGVSYNEQFF. CDR3 sequence (DNA): TGTGCCAGCAGTTACTCTCCGGCAGGGGTCTCCTACAATGAGCAGTTCTTC.

This chain links TRBV6-1 with TRBJ1-2, with 9 bases that match TRBD1. The CDR3 runs to 12 residues. CDR1 is MNHNS, CDR2 SASEGT, per germline. V trimming: 8 bases; J trimming: 4 bases; junction bases outside the gene matches: 2. The CDR3 here is CASGTGIYGYTF. The CDR3 DNA is TGTGCCAGCGGGACAGGGATCTATGGCTACACCTTC.

As regards this clonotype: A much larger clone lies one base from this, so it may be a read error. The CDR3 bases are TGTGCCAGCAGTTTAGCGGGAGGGGGAACGGCCGGGCTGTTTTTT. Translation: CASSLAGGGTAGLFF. The rearrangement links TRBV12-3 or TRBV12-4 to TRBJ2-2; TRBD2 might be the D (7 bases). The CDR3 loop spans 15 amino acids. The V gene lost 0 bases and the J gene lost 13 bases, with 18 bases spanning the gap.

Only a few counts were recorded for this clonotype. The J gene is TRBJ2-5, the V gene TRBV28, with a possible D match to TRBD1 (6 bases). CDR1 is MDHEN, CDR2 SYDVKM, per germline. The CDR3 is made up of 15 amino acids. V was trimmed by 3 bases and J by 7 bases, leaving 18 bases between them. This chain's CDR3 is CASSFLSGTSGTQYF. The CDR3 region has the DNA TGTGCCAGCAGTTTTCTGTCAGGGACATCAGGGACCCAGTACTTC.

This clonotype was detected only a few times. This rearrangement joins TRBV7-9 to TRBJ2-1; D is perhaps TRBD2 (6 bases). The germline V gene has CDR1 SEHNR and CDR2 FQNEAQ (reference sequence). With 6 bases removed from V and 0 bases from J, the gap between germline ends came to 18 bases. This CDR3 is 17 amino acids long. Here the CDR3 DNA reads TGTGCCAGCAGTCTAGGACTACCAAGACCCTCCTACAATGAGCAGTTCTTC. This gives the protein CASSLGLPRPSYNEQFF.

The V gene is TRBV9, the J gene TRBJ2-1, with a weak D call TRBD2 (6 bases). Trimming took off 5 bases at V and 5 bases at J, with 11 bases between the two ends. The germline CDR1 and CDR2 sequences are SGDLS and YYNGEE. The CDR3 sequence is 13 residues long. The CDR3 sequence: CASRRRGDNEQFF. The CDR3 DNA reads as TGTGCCAGCAGGCGGCGGGGAGACAATGAGCAGTTCTTC.

This clonotype has at least ten counts. The chain recombines TRBV2 with TRBJ2-2; 10 bases match TRBD2. CDR1 is SNHLY and CDR2 is FYNNEI in the germline V gene. Trimming removed 3 bases from V and 3 bases from J; junction bases left unmatched: 4. The CDR3 extends over 16 amino acids. CDR3 DNA sequence: TGTGCCAGCAGTGAGCGGCTAGCGGGAGACACCGGGGAGCTGTTTTTT. It translates to CASSERLAGDTGELFF.

This clonotype occurred a few times. V is TRBV7-3 and J is TRBJ2-5, with D perhaps matching TRBD1 (8 bases). The CDR3 is made up of 14 amino acids. Germline CDR1 and CDR2: SGHTA and FQGTGA. Trimming stripped 3 bases from V and 5 bases from J, with 13 bases between. CDR3 in DNA: TGTGCCAGCAGCTTGACAGGGGAGGGGGAGACCCAGTACTTC. Translating it yields CASSLTGEGETQYF.

This chain joins TRBV6-1 and TRBJ1-1; the D is unclear. Germline assignment: CDR1 MNHNS and CDR2 SASEGT. CDR3 length equals 14 residues. V gave up 8 bases and J gave up 4 bases, with 17 bases separating them. The CDR3 reads CASGTYGVATEAFF. The DNA for the CDR3 is TGTGCCAGCGGTACGTATGGGGTGGCCACTGAAGCTTTCTTT.

In this sample, this clonotype turned up many times. The rearrangement links TRBV20-1 to TRBJ2-3, with D tentatively TRBD2 (6 bases). The CDR3 is 14 amino acids. Trimming removed 2 bases from V and 2 bases from J, with 11 bases in between. Germline V lookup: CDR1 DFQATT, CDR2 SNEGSKA (reference sequence). CDR3 sequence reads: CSARPGSYTDTQYF. CDR3 nucleotides: TGCAGTGCTAGACCCGGGAGCTACACAGATACGCAGTATTTT.

This clonotype was seen a handful of times. This CDR3 reads CASSDMGLGPGELFF. The CDR3 bases are TGTGCCAGCAGTGACATGGGACTAGGCCCCGGGGAGCTGTTTTTT. The genes are TRBV6-1 and TRBJ2-2, with TRBD2 matching 8 bases. After removal of 3 bases from V and 6 bases from J, the junction contained 6 bases not matched to a gene. This CDR3 spans 15 amino acids. Germline V lookup: CDR1 MNHNS, CDR2 SASEGT.

Only a few counts were recorded for this clonotype. This chain connects TRBV24-1 to TRBJ2-1, with a possible D match to TRBD2 (6 bases). Germline V gives CDR1 KGHDR, CDR2 SFDVKD. The CDR3 is 15 residues long. Trimming removed 6 bases at V and 0 bases at J, with 11 bases between. The CDR3 sequence is CATSSLASSYNEQFF. In DNA, the CDR3 is TGTGCCACCAGTAGCCTAGCGAGCTCCTACAATGAGCAGTTCTTC.

The genes are TRBV27 and TRBJ1-4; 12 positions match TRBD1. Germline-derived CDR1 and CDR2 are MNHEY and SMNVEV (reference sequence). Trimming at V came to 5 bases and at J to 4 bases, leaving 11 bases not matched to a gene. This CDR3 region has 18 residues. The CDR3 sequence is CASSPTGQGAHGNEKLFF. Here the CDR3 DNA reads TGTGCCAGCAGTCCAACGGGACAGGGGGCGCACGGTAATGAAAAACTGTTTTTT.

The chain is built from TRBV10-1 and TRBJ1-1, with D possibly being TRBD1 (6 bases). Per the germline V gene, CDR1 is WNHNN and CDR2 is SYGVQD (reference sequence). The CDR3 totals 13 residues. V lost 2 bases, J lost 10 bases, and 14 bases lay in between. The CDR3 here is CASSEDLVGGAFF. In nucleotides, the CDR3 is TGCGCCAGCAGTGAGGACCTCGTAGGGGGAGCTTTCTTT.

Only a few counts were recorded for this clonotype. This chain links TRBV20-1 with TRBJ1-6; the D is unclear. V gave up 0 bases and J gave up 4 bases, with 13 bases separating them. Germline V lookup: CDR1 DFQATT, CDR2 SNEGSKA (reference sequence). The CDR3 loop spans 16 amino acids. CDR3 in amino acids: CSARESRQAYNSPLHF. The CDR3 nucleotides are TGCAGTGCTAGAGAGAGCAGGCAGGCATATAATTCACCCCTCCACTTT.